The clone carrying this TCR beta chain occurred many times. Its antigen remains unidentified. The ends lost 5 bases at V and 0 bases at J; junction bases unmatched: 6. Germline CDR1 is DFQATT and CDR2 is SNEGSKA (reference sequence). The CDR3 is made up of 14 amino acids. The data originate from a study of T cells in Graves' hyperthyroidism and ophthalmopathy. Whole-study findings and limits: Blood shared most expanded thyroid clonotypes above 0.001.

Regions amplified from RNA transcripts were the TCR beta CDR3 regions. When the TCR CDR3 underwent first-round RT-PCR, the HTBI primer set was used. Each CDR3 protein gets one entry after TCRdb re-called the multiplex PCR reads with MiXCR. The repertoire holds about 530,000 distinct CDR3 sequences, with 15% to 20% as singletons. Individuals with ophthalmopathy presented a Clinical Activity Score of at least 3, a NOSPECS grade of at least 4 and a duration under 3 months. Each 10 ml fresh peripheral blood draw supplied the PBMCs. Sequenced sample: blood. The genes are TRBV20-1 and TRBJ2-7; TRBD2 matches at 8 bases. The TCR comes from a woman under 30 with Graves' ophthalmopathy. The CDR3, as DNA: TGCAGTGCTCCCGAACTAGCGGACTCCTACGAGCAGTACTTC. Its translation: CSAPELADSYEQYF.